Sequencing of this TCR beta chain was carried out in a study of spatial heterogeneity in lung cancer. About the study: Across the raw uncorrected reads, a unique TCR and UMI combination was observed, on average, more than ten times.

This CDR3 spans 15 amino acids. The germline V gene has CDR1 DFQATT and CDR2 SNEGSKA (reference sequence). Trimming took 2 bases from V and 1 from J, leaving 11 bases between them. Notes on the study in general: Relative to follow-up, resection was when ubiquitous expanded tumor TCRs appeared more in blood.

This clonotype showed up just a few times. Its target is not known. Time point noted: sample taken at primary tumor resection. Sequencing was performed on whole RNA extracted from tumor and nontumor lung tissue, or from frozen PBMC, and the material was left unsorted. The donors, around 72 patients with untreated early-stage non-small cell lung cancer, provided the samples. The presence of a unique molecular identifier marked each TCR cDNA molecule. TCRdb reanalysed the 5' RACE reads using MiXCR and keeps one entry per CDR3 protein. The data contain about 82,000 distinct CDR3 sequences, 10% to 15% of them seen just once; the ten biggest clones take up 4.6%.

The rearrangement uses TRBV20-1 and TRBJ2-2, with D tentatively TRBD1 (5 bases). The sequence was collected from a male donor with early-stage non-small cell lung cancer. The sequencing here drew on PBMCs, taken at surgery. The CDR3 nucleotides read TGCAGTGCTAGACCCAATACAGGGAACACCGGGGAGCTGTTTTTT. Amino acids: CSARPNTGNTGELFF.